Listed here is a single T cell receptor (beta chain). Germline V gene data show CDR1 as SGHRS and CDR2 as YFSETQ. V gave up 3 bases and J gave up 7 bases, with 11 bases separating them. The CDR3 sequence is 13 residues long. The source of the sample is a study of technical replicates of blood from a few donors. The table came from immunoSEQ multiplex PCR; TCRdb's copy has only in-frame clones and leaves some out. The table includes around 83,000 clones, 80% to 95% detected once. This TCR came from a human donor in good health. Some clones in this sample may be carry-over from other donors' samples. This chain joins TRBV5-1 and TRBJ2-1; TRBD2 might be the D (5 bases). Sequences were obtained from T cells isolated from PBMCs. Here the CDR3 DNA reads TGCGCCAGCAGCTCCCCCCCGGGGAATGAGCAGTTCTTC. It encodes CASSSPPGNEQFF.